The source of this T cell receptor (beta chain) is a study of blood T cell repertoires in COVID-19. Study details: Some COVID-19 samples were acute and others convalescent; all came from the United States, Italy and Spain.

CDR3 length: 16 residues. Per the germline V gene, CDR1 is SEHNR and CDR2 is FQNEAQ (reference sequence). V was pared by 0 bases and J by 3 bases, with 5 bases of the junction left unmatched. This clone turned up a few times. Repertoires were generated with immunoSEQ multiplex PCR, while TCRdb's copy carries only in-frame clones and drops some. Of around 100,000 clones in the sample, 85% were seen once. The rearrangement joins TRBV7-9 to TRBJ2-7; 10 nucleotides match TRBD1. The TCR sequence derives from a man aged 35-49 years with acute or convalescent COVID-19. Sequences were obtained from peripheral blood. The CDR3 bases are TGTGCCAGCAGCTTAGCCTCCGGGACAGGGGTCTACGAGCAGTACTTC. The encoded protein is CASSLASGTGVYEQYF.